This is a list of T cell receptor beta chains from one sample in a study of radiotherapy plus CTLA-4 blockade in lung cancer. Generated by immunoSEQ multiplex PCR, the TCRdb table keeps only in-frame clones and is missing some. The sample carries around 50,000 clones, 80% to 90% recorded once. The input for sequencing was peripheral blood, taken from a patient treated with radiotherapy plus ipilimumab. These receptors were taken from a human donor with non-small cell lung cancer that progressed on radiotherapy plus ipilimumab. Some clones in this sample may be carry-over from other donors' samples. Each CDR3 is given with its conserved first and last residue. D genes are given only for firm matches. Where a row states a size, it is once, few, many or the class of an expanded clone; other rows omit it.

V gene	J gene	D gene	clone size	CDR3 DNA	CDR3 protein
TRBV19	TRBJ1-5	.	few	TGTGCCAGTAGCAACAAACAGGGATGGGGACAGCCCCAGCATTTT	CASSNKQGWGQPQHF
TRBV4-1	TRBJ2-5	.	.	TGCGCCAGCAGCCTCCGGGACTCCCTGGGGGAGACCCAGTACTTC	CASSLRDSLGETQYF
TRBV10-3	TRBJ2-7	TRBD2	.	TGTGCCATCAGTGGAACGGGGGGAGTCACCTACGAGCAGTACTTC	CAISGTGGVTYEQYF
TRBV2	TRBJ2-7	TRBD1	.	TGTGCCAGCGCGAGACAGGGGGGCTACGAGCAGTACTTC	CASARQGGYEQYF
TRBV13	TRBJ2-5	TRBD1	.	TGTGCCAGCAGCTCGGGACAGGGATGGCAGTACTTC	CASSSGQGWQYF
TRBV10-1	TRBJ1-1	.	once	TGCGCCAGCAGTGAGCCGGGGAACACTGAAGCTTTCTTT	CASSEPGNTEAFF
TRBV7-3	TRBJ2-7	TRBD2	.	TGTGCCAGCAGCCCCGGACTAGCGGGGGACGAGCAGTACTTC	CASSPGLAGDEQYF
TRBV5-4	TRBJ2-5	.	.	TGTGCCAGCAGCTTGACGGGAACCACATCCCGGGAGACCCAGTACTTC	CASSLTGTTSRETQYF
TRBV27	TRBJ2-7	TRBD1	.	TGTGCCAGCAGTAATGGGGCAGGGGGTGGCGAGCAGTACTTC	CASSNGAGGGEQYF
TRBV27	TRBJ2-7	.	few	TGTGCCAGCAGTTTCTCTAGCTCCTACGAGCAGTACTTC	CASSFSSSYEQYF
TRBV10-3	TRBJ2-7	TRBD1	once	TGTGCCATCAGCGGGACAGGGGGTAAGGGGCTCTACGAGCAGTACTTC	CAISGTGGKGLYEQYF
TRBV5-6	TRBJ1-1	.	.	TGTGCCAGCATCGTCTTGAACACTGAAGCTTTCTTT	CASIVLNTEAFF
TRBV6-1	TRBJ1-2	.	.	TGTGCCAGCAGTGAAGGTCCGGTCAACTATGGCTACACCTTC	CASSEGPVNYGYTF
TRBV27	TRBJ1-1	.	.	TGTGCCAGCAGTTTGGGACAAGCGAACACTGAAGCTTTCTTT	CASSLGQANTEAFF
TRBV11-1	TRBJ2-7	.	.	TGTGCCAGCAGCTTAGCTGGCGACTTTCTCTACGAGCAGTACTTC	CASSLAGDFLYEQYF
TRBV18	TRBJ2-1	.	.	TGTGCCAGCTCACCACGGAGGGGGGGTTACAATGAGCAGTTCTTC	CASSPRRGGYNEQFF
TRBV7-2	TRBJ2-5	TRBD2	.	TGTGCCAGCAGCGGGGAGATGGGACTAGCTTTAGAGACCCAGTACTTC	CASSGEMGLALETQYF
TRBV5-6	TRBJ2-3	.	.	TGTGCCAGCAGCTTTACGGGTCCCACAGATACGCAGTATTTT	CASSFTGPTDTQYF
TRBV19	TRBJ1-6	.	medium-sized	TGTGCCAGTAGTATAGAGACACGTAGGAATTCACCCCTCCACTTT	CASSIETRRNSPLHF
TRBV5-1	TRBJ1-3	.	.	TGCGCCAGCAGCTTTGGCAGGGCTGAAAGGAACACCATATATTTT	CASSFGRAERNTIYF
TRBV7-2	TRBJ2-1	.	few	TGTGCCAGCAGCCCTGGCCATAACAATGAGCAGTTCTTC	CASSPGHNNEQFF
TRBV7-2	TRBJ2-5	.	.	TGTGCCAGCAGCCCCATAGAGGGGACCCAGTACTTC	CASSPIEGTQYF
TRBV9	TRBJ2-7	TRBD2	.	TGTGCCAGCAGCGTAGACCTCGGGAGGACCTACGAGCAGTACTTC	CASSVDLGRTYEQYF
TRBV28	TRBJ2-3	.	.	TGTGCCAGCACCGCGGACAGGGTCAGGCGGGAGGGCCCCTTACCAGATACGCAGTATTTT	CASTADRVRREGPLPDTQYF
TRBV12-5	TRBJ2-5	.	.	TGTGCTAGTGGTTTGGGTCTAGAGACCCAGTACTTC	CASGLGLETQYF
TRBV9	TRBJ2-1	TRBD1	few	TGTGCCAGCAGCGTAGGCGGACAGGGCAATGAGCAGTTCTTC	CASSVGGQGNEQFF
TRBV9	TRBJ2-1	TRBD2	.	TGTGCCAGCAGCGGAACTAGCGGGAGCTACAATGAGCAGTTCTTC	CASSGTSGSYNEQFF
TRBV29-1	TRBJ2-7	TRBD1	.	TGCAGCGTTCAAGGACAGGGCCCCTACGAGCAGTACTTC	CSVQGQGPYEQYF
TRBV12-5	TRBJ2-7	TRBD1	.	TGTGCTAGTGCCCCGGGACAGGGGGCGGACGAGCTGTACTTC	CASAPGQGADELYF